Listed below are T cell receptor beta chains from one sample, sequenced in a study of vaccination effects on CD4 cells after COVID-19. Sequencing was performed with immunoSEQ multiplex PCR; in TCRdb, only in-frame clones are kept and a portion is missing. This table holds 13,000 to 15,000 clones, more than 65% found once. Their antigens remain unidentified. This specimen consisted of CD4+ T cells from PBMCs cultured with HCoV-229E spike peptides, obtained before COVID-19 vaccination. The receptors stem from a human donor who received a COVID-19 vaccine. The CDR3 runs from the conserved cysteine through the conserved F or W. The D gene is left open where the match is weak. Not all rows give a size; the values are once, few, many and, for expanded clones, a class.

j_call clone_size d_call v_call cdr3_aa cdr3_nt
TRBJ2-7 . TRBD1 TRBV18 CASSFDRGINEQYF TGTGCCAGCTCATTCGACAGGGGGATCAACGAGCAGTACTTC
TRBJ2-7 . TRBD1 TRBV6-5 CASSSRQGAYEQYF TGTGCCAGCAGTTCCCGTCAGGGGGCATACGAGCAGTACTTC
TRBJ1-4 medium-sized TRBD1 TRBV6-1 CASSEARRQGVGKLFF TGTGCCAGCAGTGAAGCGAGGCGACAGGGGGTGGGAAAACTGTTTTTT
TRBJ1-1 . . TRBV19 CASSGPMNTEAFF TGTGCCAGTAGTGGACCGATGAACACTGAAGCTTTCTTT
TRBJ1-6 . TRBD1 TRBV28 CASRPHGQDNSPLHF TGTGCCAGCAGGCCGCACGGACAGGATAATTCACCCCTCCACTTT
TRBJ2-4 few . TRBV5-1 CASSSAGNIQYF TGCGCCAGCAGCTCGGCGGGAAACATTCAGTACTTC
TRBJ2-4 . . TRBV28 CASTPGALAKNIQYF TGTGCCAGCACTCCCGGTGCCCTAGCCAAAAACATTCAGTACTTC
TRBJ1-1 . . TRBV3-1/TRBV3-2 CASSQEGVVATEAFF TGTGCCAGCAGCCAAGAGGGAGTGGTGGCCACTGAAGCTTTCTTT
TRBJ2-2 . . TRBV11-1 CASSLGRWGVTGELFF TGTGCCAGCAGCTTAGGTCGATGGGGGGTCACCGGGGAGCTGTTTTTT
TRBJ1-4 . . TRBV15 CATSRRIGEGAFLGKLFF TGTGCCACCAGCCGGAGGATCGGGGAGGGAGCGTTCTTGGGAAAACTGTTTTTT
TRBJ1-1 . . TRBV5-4 CASSLTGVATEAFF TGTGCCAGCAGCTTGACGGGGGTGGCCACTGAAGCTTTCTTT
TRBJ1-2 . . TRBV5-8 CASSLEPTGGYTF TGTGCCAGCAGCTTGGAGCCGACAGGCGGCTACACCTTC
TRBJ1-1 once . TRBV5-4 CASSLGQAMNTEAFF TGTGCCAGCAGCTTGGGACAGGCCATGAACACTGAAGCTTTCTTT
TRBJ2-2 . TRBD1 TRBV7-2 CASTGTGINTGELFF TGTGCCAGCACCGGGACAGGCATTAACACCGGGGAGCTGTTTTTT
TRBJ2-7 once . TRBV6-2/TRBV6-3 CASSPGGIPYEQYF TGTGCCAGCAGTCCCGGTGGAATACCCTACGAGCAGTACTTC
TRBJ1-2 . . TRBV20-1 CSARRGGYTF TGCAGTGCTAGGAGGGGTGGCTACACCTTC
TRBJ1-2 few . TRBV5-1 CASSLPGADNYGYTF TGCGCCAGCAGCTTGCCCGGGGCAGATAACTATGGCTACACCTTC
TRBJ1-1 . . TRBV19 CASSTGHLVNTEAFF TGTGCCAGTAGTACCGGACACCTCGTGAACACTGAAGCTTTCTTT
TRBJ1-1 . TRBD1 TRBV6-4 CASSDPLDRGGSTEAFF TGTGCCAGCAGTGACCCCCTGGACAGGGGTGGTAGCACTGAAGCTTTCTTT
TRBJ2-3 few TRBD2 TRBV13 CASSPWLAGGPDTQYF TGTGCCAGCAGCCCTTGGCTAGCGGGGGGTCCAGATACGCAGTATTTT
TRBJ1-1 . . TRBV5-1 CASSLAEVRGTEAFF TGCGCCAGCAGCTTGGCCGAGGTGAGGGGCACTGAAGCTTTCTTT
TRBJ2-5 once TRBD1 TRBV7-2 CASSSRGRETQYF TGTGCCAGCAGCTCGAGGGGGCGGGAGACCCAGTACTTC
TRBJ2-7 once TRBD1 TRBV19 CASLPSGQGIYEQYF TGTGCCAGTTTACCTTCGGGACAGGGGATCTACGAGCAGTACTTC
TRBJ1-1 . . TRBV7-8 CASRRQAGTEAFF TGTGCCAGCAGGAGACAGGCGGGCACTGAAGCTTTCTTT
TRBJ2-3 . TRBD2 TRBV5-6 CASSVLAGVADTQYF TGTGCCAGCAGCGTCCTAGCGGGGGTTGCAGATACGCAGTATTTT
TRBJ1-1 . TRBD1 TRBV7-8 CASSPVGDRGFAFF TGTGCCAGCAGCCCGGTAGGGGACAGAGGGTTTGCTTTCTTT
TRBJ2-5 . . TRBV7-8 CASSATQGETQYF TGTGCCAGCAGCGCTACTCAGGGGGAGACCCAGTACTTC
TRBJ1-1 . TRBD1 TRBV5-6 CASSLPRQGKTEAFF TGTGCCAGCAGCTTGCCCCGACAGGGAAAAACTGAAGCTTTCTTT
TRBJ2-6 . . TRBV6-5 CASRQQVAGANVLTF TGTGCCTCAAGGCAACAGGTAGCTGGGGCCAACGTCCTGACTTTC